What follows describes a single T cell receptor (beta chain). This CDR3 comprises 14 residues. CDR1 and CDR2 from the germline V gene are GTSNPN and SVGIG (reference sequence). Trimming took 4 bases from V and 5 from J, leaving 17 bases between them. The data derive from a study of blood T cell repertoires in COVID-19. Study background: From the United States, Italy and Spain came samples of acute and convalescent COVID-19. Sources were T cells, B-cell-depleted T cells, or PBMCs; the material itself was cDNA or gDNA.

Authors' processing steps: Estimation of nucleated cell counts relied on the amplification of reference gene primers. Here immunoSEQ multiplex PCR was the method, and the copy in TCRdb shows in-frame clones only, minus some. The DNA gave D and trimming, while V, J and clone size come from that table. The sample has some 44,000 clones; around nine tenths are singletons. The TCR originated in a human donor in a cohort sampled during active COVID-19. V gene TRBV30 combines with J gene TRBJ1-2, with D possibly matching TRBD1 (5 bases). The sample consisted of peripheral blood. Written as DNA, the CDR3 is TGTGCCTGGACCCAGGTGGGGGGAAATTATGGCTACACCTTC. It yields the protein CAWTQVGGNYGYTF.